This T cell receptor (beta chain) derives from a study of regulatory T cells in long-lasting Graves disease. Study-level findings and limits: Among samples with persistent disease, TRBV28, TRBJ1-2 and TRBJ2-5 were favored. Persistent Graves' cases showed lower TCR diversity than newly diagnosed cases.

There are a few counts of this clonotype. Its antigen is unknown. The V segment lost 2 bases and the J segment 7 bases; nucleotides outside the gene matches: 15. Germline-derived CDR1 and CDR2 are MDHEN and SYDVKM. CDR3 length: 18 amino acids. Indicated time point: persistent/refractory GD, antithyroid drugs over 5 years with positive TRAb. Extracted RNA from PBMCs served as the source of the TCR library. It was by American Thyroid Association guidelines that Graves' disease was diagnosed. Patients were from an endocrinology department in Xi'an, China. Investigators prepared the TCR beta libraries by applying iRepertoire HTBI primers and Arm-PCR of CDR3 regions. TCRdb reprocessed the multiplex PCR reads via MiXCR and lists one record per CDR3 protein. Found here are hundreds of thousands of distinct CDR3 sequences, around 30% of them singletons; the top ten hold 42%.

J is TRBJ2-2 and V is TRBV28; TRBD1 aligns across 8 bases. This receptor was identified in a female donor with Graves disease. This material consisted of peripheral blood mononuclear cells (PBMCs), taken when the disease was refractory, from a patient treated with antithyroid drugs. The CDR3 DNA reads as TGTGCCAGCAGTTTAGTCGTCGGTAAACAGGGGGTCGACGGGGAGCTGTTTTTT. It is translated as CASSLVVGKQGVDGELFF. The whole variable domain, remainder taken from reference TRBV28 and TRBJ2-2, is DVKVTQSSRYLVKRTGEKVFLECVQDMDHENMFWYRQDPGLGLRLIYFSYDVKMKEKGDIPEGYSVSREKKERFSLILESASTNQTSMYLCASSLVVGKQGVDGELFFGEGSRLTVL.